The entry below describes one T cell receptor beta chain. Its antigen is unknown. The CDR3 runs 14 residues. V gave up 6 bases and J gave up 0 bases; unmatched junction bases: 3. Looked up from germline, CDR1 is MNHNS and CDR2 is SASEGT. The sample is drawn from a study of hypomethylating agent response in myelodysplastic syndrome. About the study: Most often mutated was TET2, found in about 50% of the 11 patients.

Survey resolution used two replicates of 200 ng, totaling around 400 ng DNA. Method: immunoSEQ multiplex PCR; TCRdb's copy keeps in-frame clones and lacks some. The sample consists of about 3,500 clones, around 82% of them appearing once. Bulk bone marrow was analyzed without sorting T-cell subsets. General study points: After treatment, novel clonotypes emerged more in responders, contracted ones more in non-responders.

This sample comprised bone marrow, obtained before or after starting hypomethylating agent treatment for myelodysplastic syndrome (not recorded which). The clonotype was recovered from a human donor with myelodysplastic syndrome. The genes are TRBV6-1 and TRBJ1-1, with TRBD1 matching over 8 bases. The CDR3 DNA reads TGTGCCAGCAGCCGACAGGGGATGAACACTGAAGCTTTCTTT. It translates to CASSRQGMNTEAFF.